The T cell receptor beta chain described here comes from a study of blood T cell repertoires in COVID-19. On the study more broadly: The samples span acute and convalescent COVID-19 from the United States, Italy and Spain. The cDNA or gDNA used as material had been derived from T cells, B-cell-depleted T cells, or PBMCs.

The CDR3 runs to 15 residues. Trimming took 10 bases from V and 3 from J; bases not matched to a gene: 10. CDR1 and CDR2 (germline): MNHEY, SMNVEV (reference sequence). Authors' data handling: It was from reference gene primer amplification that nucleated cell counts were estimated. This table comes from immunoSEQ multiplex PCR, and its TCRdb copy is limited to in-frame clones, with some not included. V and J calls and clone size are as listed in that table; D and trimming were resolved from the DNA. The sample lists 150,000 to 200,000 clones; around 83% were seen once. This clonotype originated in a woman aged 40 to 49 with acute or convalescent COVID-19. V usage is TRBV27 and J usage is TRBJ1-2; 11 nucleotides align to TRBD1. Input material: peripheral blood. The CDR3 region is CATRWGGQGDYGYTF. As DNA, the CDR3 is TGTGCCACCCGATGGGGGGGACAGGGGGACTATGGCTACACCTTC.